A single sample gave rise to the 6 T cell receptor beta chains below, sequenced in a study of cytomegalovirus exposure and HLA in healthy donors. Use of 60 Vbeta and 13 Jbeta primers characterized the PCR. Produced via immunoSEQ multiplex PCR; TCRdb's table is partial and in-frame only. The sample consists of about 160,000 clones, 80% to 90% of them appearing once. Material: PBMCs. Source of these receptors: a woman between 18 and 29 years old in good health and CMV-seronegative.

The chain joins TRBV27 to TRBJ2-3, with 10 bases that match TRBD2. The trim removed 3 bases at V and 9 bases at J, leaving 9 bases unmatched. The CDR3 totals 15 residues. CDR1 is MNHEY, CDR2 SMNVEV, per germline (reference sequence). The CDR3 sequence: CASSFATTSGATQYF. The DNA of the CDR3 is TGTGCCAGCAGTTTCGCAACTACTAGCGGGGCCACGCAGTATTTT.

This chain connects TRBV30 to TRBJ1-5; 7 bases match TRBD1. Losses at the gene ends were 3 bases for V and 3 bases for J; bases not matched to a gene: 8. Germline lookup yields CDR1 GTSNPN and CDR2 SVGIG (reference sequence). There are 15 residues in the CDR3. The CDR3 nucleotides read TGTGCCTGGAGCACGAGAGGGACAGTCAATCAGCCCCAGCATTTT. Protein sequence: CAWSTRGTVNQPQHF.

This clone was observed a handful of times. The genes are TRBV4-1 and TRBJ1-4; possibly TRBD1 for D (5 bases). The CDR3 is 15 amino acids. V was shortened by 6 bases and J by 7 bases, with 18 bases between the two germline ends. Germline CDR1 reads MGHRA; CDR2 reads YSYEKL. In DNA, the CDR3 is TGCGCCAGCAGGCGGACCGGGGGGGAGGGTGAAAAACTGTTTTTT. Protein product: CASRRTGGEGEKLFF.

The V gene is TRBV29-1, the J gene TRBJ1-6; D call uncertain. The V gene lost 5 bases and the J gene lost 5 bases, with 10 bases spanning the gap. Germline V gives CDR1 SQVTM, CDR2 ANQGSEA. This CDR3 spans 13 amino acids. DNA of the CDR3: TGCAGCGTTTCGAACGGTGATAATTCACCCCTCCACTTT. Translating gives CSVSNGDNSPLHF.

This chain joins TRBV6-5 and TRBJ1-5; D unresolved. V dropped 0 bases and J dropped 0 bases, with 9 bases sitting between them. The germline V gene encodes CDR1 MNHEY and CDR2 SVGAGI. The CDR3 consists of 16 residues. CDR3 sequence: CASSYSSEVSNQPQHF. Written as DNA, the CDR3 is TGTGCCAGCAGTTACTCGAGTGAAGTTAGCAATCAGCCCCAGCATTTT.

The V and J genes are TRBV2 and TRBJ1-5; TRBD1 aligns across 7 bases. With V trimmed by 9 bases and J by 4 bases, 6 bases remained unmatched. CDR1 is SNHLY and CDR2 is FYNNEI in the germline V gene. The CDR3 runs 13 residues. The CDR3 loop reads CASSGQINQPQHF. In nucleotides, the CDR3 is TGTGCCAGTTCGGGACAGATTAATCAGCCCCAGCATTTT. Drawing the rest from reference TRBV2 and TRBJ1-5, the complete variable domain is EPEVTQTPSHQVTQMGQEVILRCVPISNHLYFYWYRQILGQKVEFLVSFYNNEISEKSEIFDDQFSVERPDGSNFTLKIRSTKLEDSAMYFCASSGQINQPQHFGDGTRLSIL.